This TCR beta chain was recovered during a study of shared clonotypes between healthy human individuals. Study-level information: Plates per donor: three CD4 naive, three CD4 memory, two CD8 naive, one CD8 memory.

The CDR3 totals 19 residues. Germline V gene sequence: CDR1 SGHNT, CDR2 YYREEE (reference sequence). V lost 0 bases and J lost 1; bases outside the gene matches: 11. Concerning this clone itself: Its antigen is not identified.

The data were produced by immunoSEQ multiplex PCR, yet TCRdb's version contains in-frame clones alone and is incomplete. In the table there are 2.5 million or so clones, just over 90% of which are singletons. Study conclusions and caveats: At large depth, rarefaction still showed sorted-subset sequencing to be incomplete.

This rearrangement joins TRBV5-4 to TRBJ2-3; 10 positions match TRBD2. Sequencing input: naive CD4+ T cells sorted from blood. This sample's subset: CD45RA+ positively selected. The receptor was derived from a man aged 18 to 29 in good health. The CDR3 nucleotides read TGTGCCAGCAGCTTGGCCGGAAGGTGGCTAGCGGGAGGCACAGATACGCAGTATTTT. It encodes CASSLAGRWLAGGTDTQYF.